This T cell receptor (beta chain) is drawn from a study of T cell repertoires in cytomegalovirus infection. Study summary: Public TCR beta signatures indicated both CMV infection and matching HLA type.

Remarks on this clonotype: Its antigen is as yet unknown.

General study points: HLA-C-restricted TCR beta clonotypes specific for CMV led the ex vivo response.

This CDR3 contains 11 residues. Between the trimmed V and J ends, which lost 7 bases and 8 bases, there was a span of 11 bases. TCRdb passed the reads through MiXCR, listing each CDR3 protein once. The profile covers about 830,000 distinct CDR3 sequences, with around a third appearing a single time and roughly an eighth taken by the ten largest. The source of this sequence is a human donor in good health (CMV status not recorded). Some clones in this sample may be carry-over from other donors' samples. The chain employs TRBV12-3 or TRBV12-4 and TRBJ1-1; D gene unclear. This material consisted of cultured CD8+ T cells from PBMCs, taken from culture after CMV antigen stimulation. The CDR3 DNA sequence: TGTGCCAGCACCGGACGCGACGAAGCTTTCTTT. This gives the protein CASTGRDEAFF.